Each of the 13 T cell receptor beta chains below was sequenced from the same sample in a study of cytomegalovirus exposure and HLA in healthy donors listed by TCRdb under 2017. Receptor amplification or capture employed the immunoSEQ multiplex PCR assay. What TCRdb holds here is the immuneACCESS table cut down to in-frame rearrangements. Part of the clones is not present; checked against another copy, under half of the missing clones reflect an unresolved V gene, and the others are unexplained. A total of 100,000 to 150,000 clones appear in this sample, 89% of them only once. The ten biggest clones cover 1.1% of the sample. Sequencing was performed on PBMCs. These receptors all stem from a woman aged 18-29 years in good health and CMV-seronegative.

The V call is TRBV7-6, the J call TRBJ1-1, with TRBD1 matching over 8 bases. The V gene's germline CDR1 is SGHVS and CDR2 FNYEAQ. The length of the CDR3 is 19 residues. Unmatched junction bases numbered 13, after V lost 0 bases and J lost 1 base. The CDR3 DNA reads TGTGCCAGCAGCTTAGCCTCCCCGGACAGGGCTGTATCGAACACTGAAGCTTTCTTT. This translates into CASSLASPDRAVSNTEAFF.

The rearrangement uses TRBV5-1 and TRBJ1-1; 12 nucleotides match TRBD1. From germline, CDR1 is SGHRS and CDR2 YFSETQ. The CDR3 loop spans 15 amino acids. Trimming took 3 bases from V and 7 from J; bases not matched to a gene: 7. The CDR3 protein is CASSSGTGGKNEAFF. DNA for the CDR3: TGCGCCAGCAGCTCCGGGACAGGGGGCAAGAATGAAGCTTTCTTT. The full variable domain, its missing parts supplied by reference TRBV5-1 and TRBJ1-1, is KAGVTQTPRYLIKTRGQQVTLSCSPISGHRSVSWYQQTPGQGLQFLFEYFSETQRNKGNFPGRFSGRQFSNSRSEMNVSTLELGDSALYLCASSSGTGGKNEAFFGQGTRLTVV.

This chain joins TRBV5-6 and TRBJ1-4; TRBD1 might be the D (6 bases). V lost 4 bases, J lost 5 bases, and 12 bases lay in between. Germline V gene data show CDR1 as SGHDT and CDR2 as YYEEEE. This CDR3 is built from 14 residues. The CDR3 nucleotides are TGTGCCAGCAGCCCGGGGGGCATGAATGAAAAACTGTTTTTT. Its protein product is CASSPGGMNEKLFF.

The rearrangement links TRBV30 to TRBJ2-7, with TRBD1 matching over 8 bases. This CDR3 contains 13 residues. The germline V gene has CDR1 GTSNPN and CDR2 SVGIG (reference sequence). With 5 bases clipped from V and 3 bases from J, the junction kept 6 bases outside the gene matches. The CDR3 region is CAWSAGGGYEQYF. The CDR3 bases are TGTGCCTGGTCGGCAGGGGGCGGCTACGAGCAGTACTTC.

This chain links TRBV28 with TRBJ1-1; D gene uncertain. The CDR3 extends over 16 amino acids. Germline assignment: CDR1 MDHEN and CDR2 SYDVKM. V lost 6 bases, J lost 7 bases, and 24 bases lay in between. The CDR3 loop is CASSSSGLLGRREAFF. CDR3 coding DNA: TGTGCCAGCAGCTCGTCGGGGTTATTAGGGAGGCGTGAAGCTTTCTTT.

V and J are TRBV7-9 and TRBJ2-6; tentatively, D is TRBD1 (5 bases). V was trimmed by 5 bases and J by 2 bases, leaving 13 bases between them. The CDR3 is 16 amino acids. Germline V lookup: CDR1 SEHNR, CDR2 FQNEAQ (reference sequence). The CDR3 loop is CASSGREDTGANVLTF. In nucleotides, the CDR3 is TGTGCCAGCAGCGGCAGAGAGGACACTGGGGCCAACGTCCTGACTTTC.

This clone was detected once. The J gene is TRBJ2-2, the V gene TRBV7-6; TRBD1 aligns across 8 bases. The CDR3 spans 19 residues. Germline lookup yields CDR1 SGHVS and CDR2 FNYEAQ. The V and J ends lost 1 base and 3 bases, in that order; junction bases with no gene match: 13. CDR3 protein: CASSLETGVNRGYTGELFF. CDR3 sequence (DNA): TGTGCCAGCAGCTTAGAGACAGGGGTTAATAGAGGGTACACCGGGGAGCTGTTTTTT.

The rearrangement links TRBV7-6 to TRBJ2-1; 8 positions agree with TRBD1. Germline CDR1 SGHVS, CDR2 FNYEAQ. The junction had 17 bases not matched to a gene; V was cut back by 2 bases and J by 5 bases. This CDR3 is 19 amino acids long. The CDR3, as DNA: TGTGCCAGCAGCTTATACGGTCGGTTGTTGACAGGGGAGGACAATGAGCAGTTCTTC. It translates to CASSLYGRLLTGEDNEQFF.

This clone was seen ten or more times. The CDR3: CASRRDRGIYLSNQPQHF. CDR3 sequence (DNA): TGTGCCAGCCGCCGGGACAGGGGGATATACCTATCCAATCAGCCCCAGCATTTT. The chain links TRBV2 to TRBJ1-5, with TRBD1 matching over 11 bases. After removal of 8 bases from V and 3 bases from J, the junction contained 15 bases not matched to a gene. The V gene's germline CDR1 is SNHLY and CDR2 FYNNEI. The CDR3 extends over 18 amino acids. The full variable domain, in which reference TRBV2 and TRBJ1-5 provide the parts outside the CDR3, is EPEVTQTPSHQVTQMGQEVILRCVPISNHLYFYWYRQILGQKVEFLVSFYNNEISEKSEIFDDQFSVERPDGSNFTLKIRSTKLEDSAMYFCASRRDRGIYLSNQPQHFGDGTRLSIL.

A few counts support this clone. The chain joins TRBV25-1 to TRBJ2-7, with D tentatively TRBD2 (5 bases). The germline V gene has CDR1 MGHDK and CDR2 SYGVNS. Trimming shortened V by 4 bases and J by 5 bases, and 15 bases separated the two germline ends. The CDR3 is 14 amino acids. CDR3 region: CASSVGGSRHEQYF. The CDR3 nucleotides read TGTGCCAGCAGTGTCGGTGGGAGCCGCCACGAGCAGTACTTC.

This chain uses TRBV7-8 with TRBJ2-3, with TRBD2 matching over 10 bases. CDR1 is SGHVS, CDR2 FQNEAQ, per germline. CDR3 length: 15 residues. Unmatched junction bases numbered 6, after V lost 6 bases and J lost 3 bases. The CDR3 sequence is CASSPSGGLTDTQYF. CDR3 nucleotides: TGTGCCAGCAGTCCTAGCGGGGGACTGACAGATACGCAGTATTTT. Full variable domain (outside the CDR3, taken from reference TRBV7-8 and TRBJ2-3): GAGVSQSPRYKVAKRGQDVALRCDPISGHVSLFWYQQALGQGPEFLTYFQNEAQLDKSGLPSDRFFAERPEGSVSTLKIQRTQQEDSAVYLCASSPSGGLTDTQYFGPGTRLTVL.

The chain recombines TRBV28 with TRBJ2-1; TRBD1 matches at 11 bases. CDR1 and CDR2 from the germline V gene are MDHEN and SYDVKM. V trimming: 5 bases; J trimming: 5 bases; junction bases outside the gene matches: 8. The CDR3 runs 16 residues. In DNA, the CDR3 is TGTGCCAGCAGTCCAACCGGGACAGGGGGGAACAATGAGCAGTTCTTC. Translated, it gives CASSPTGTGGNNEQFF.

This chain connects TRBV28 to TRBJ1-4; D is undetermined. The CDR3 spans 17 residues. The germline V and J ends were trimmed by 4 bases and 3 bases, with 18 bases remaining between them. Per the germline V gene, CDR1 is MDHEN and CDR2 is SYDVKM. This CDR3 is CASSSLSQIHPNEKLFF. The CDR3 nucleotides read TGTGCCAGCAGTTCCCTTTCGCAGATACACCCTAATGAAAAACTGTTTTTT. The full variable domain, with the rest looked up from reference TRBV28 and TRBJ1-4, is DVKVTQSSRYLVKRTGEKVFLECVQDMDHENMFWYRQDPGLGLRLIYFSYDVKMKEKGDIPEGYSVSREKKERFSLILESASTNQTSMYLCASSSLSQIHPNEKLFFGSGTQLSVL.